This entry is about one T cell receptor beta chain. The source of the sample is a study of read filtering for tumor transcriptome and immune sequencing. Study-wide context: Patients were 17 male and about 15 female, mean age 65.9 years, range about 45 to 85. TCR-mapped reads were about 3.5 to 10.27 million with IR-seq versus roughly 80 to 1,300 with RNA-seq.

V shed 2 bases, J shed 6 bases, and the junction held 15 bases outside the gene matches. The germline CDR1 and CDR2 sequences are MNHNS and SASEGT. There are 19 residues in the CDR3. From about 400 ng of RNA, a library with molecular barcoded alpha/delta and beta/gamma adaptors was made. TCRdb itself ran the reads through MiXCR, one entry per CDR3 protein. The sample includes roughly 130,000 distinct CDR3 sequences, 13% of them seen just once. The V call is TRBV6-1, the J call TRBJ2-2, with 10 positions matching TRBD2. The sequenced sample consisted of a population of CD138-negative cells sorted from bone marrow. The origin of this receptor is a donor aged 40 or over with multiple myeloma. CDR3 nucleotide sequence: TGTGCCAGCAGTGAAAATTCACCCGGCCTAGCGGGGGCCGCCGGGGAGCTGTTTTTT. It yields the protein CASSENSPGLAGAAGELFF.